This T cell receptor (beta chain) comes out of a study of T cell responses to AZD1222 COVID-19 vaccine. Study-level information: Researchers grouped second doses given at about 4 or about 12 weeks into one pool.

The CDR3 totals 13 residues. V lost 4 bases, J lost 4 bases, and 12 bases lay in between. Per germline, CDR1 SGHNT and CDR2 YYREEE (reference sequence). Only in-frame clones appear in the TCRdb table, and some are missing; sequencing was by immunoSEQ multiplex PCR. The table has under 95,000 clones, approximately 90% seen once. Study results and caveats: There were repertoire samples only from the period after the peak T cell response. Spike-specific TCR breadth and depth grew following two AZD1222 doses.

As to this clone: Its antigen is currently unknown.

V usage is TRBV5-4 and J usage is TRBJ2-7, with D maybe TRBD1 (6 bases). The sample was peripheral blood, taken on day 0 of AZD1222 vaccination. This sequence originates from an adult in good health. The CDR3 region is CASSVMGAYEQYF. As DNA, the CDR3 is TGTGCCAGCAGCGTTATGGGGGCTTACGAGCAGTACTTC.